The 27 T cell receptor beta chains listed next were all sequenced from one sample in a study of control samples from healthy donors and cancer patients. The protocol was immunoSEQ multiplex PCR, while the TCRdb copy is restricted to in-frame clones and leaves out a portion. The sample has almost 90,000 clones; roughly 86% are singletons. Sequences were obtained from blood. The receptors stem from a man aged 30-40 years in good health.

Remarks on this clone: A much larger clonotype is one base distant, so this may be a read error. This sequence joins TRBV9 and TRBJ2-1; no firm D call. This CDR3 has 11 amino acids. Between the trimmed V and J ends, which lost 7 bases and 3 bases, there was a span of 5 bases. Per the germline V gene, CDR1 is SGDLS and CDR2 is YYNGEE. CDR3 region: CASGNYNEQFF. CDR3 sequence (DNA): TGTGCCAGCGGCAACTACAATGAGCAGTTCTTC.

The V gene is TRBV25-1, the J gene TRBJ2-7; 8 bases fit TRBD2. This CDR3 has 15 amino acids. Germline V gives CDR1 MGHDK, CDR2 SYGVNS. With 8 bases clipped from V and 3 bases from J, the junction kept 12 bases outside the gene matches. DNA for the CDR3: TGTGCCAGCTACGCGGGCGGGGGGCCCGACTACGAGCAGTACGTC. Its translation is CASYAGGGPDYEQYV.

This clone has a single count. The chain couples TRBV23-1 to TRBJ2-1, with 11 bases aligning to TRBD1. TRBV23-1 is known as an ORF, though its function is uncertain. Unmatched junction bases numbered 9, after V lost 5 bases and J lost 3 bases. This CDR3 contains 17 residues. CDR3 sequence (DNA): TGCGCCAGCAGTAAAGGGACAGGGGGTCCCTGCTACAATGAGCAGTTCTTC. Its protein is CASSKGTGGPCYNEQFF.

The chain carries TRBV5-8 and TRBJ2-1; TRBD1 matches at 7 bases. The V and J ends lost 4 bases and 3 bases, in that order; junction bases with no gene match: 7. The CDR3 is made up of 15 amino acids. Germline lookup yields CDR1 SGHTS and CDR2 YDEGEE. The CDR3 here is CASSPGQSSYNEQFF. In DNA, the CDR3 is TGTGCCAGCAGCCCGGGACAGAGCAGCTACAATGAGCAGTTCTTC.

The chain is built from TRBV3-1 (or the pseudogene TRBV3-2) and TRBJ2-3, with D unresolved. V was shortened by 1 base and J by 4 bases, with 6 bases between the two germline ends. Germline V gene lookup returns CDR1 LGHDT and CDR2 YNNKEL (reference sequence). CDR3 length: 13 amino acids. The CDR3 DNA reads TGTGCCAGCAGCCAAGTGGGCGCAGATACGCAGTATTTT. Residues: CASSQVGADTQYF.

In its sample, this clone was seen once. The chain uses TRBV6-5 and TRBJ1-3; D not certain. Germline V gene lookup returns CDR1 MNHEY and CDR2 SVGAGI. Trimming took 5 bases from V and 0 from J, leaving 11 bases between them. The CDR3 length is 15 residues. The CDR3 sequence: CASSITVSSGNTIYF. The CDR3, as DNA: TGTGCCAGCAGTATTACGGTCAGCTCTGGAAACACCATATATTTT.

The chain carries TRBV6-1 and TRBJ1-1; 10 bases align to TRBD1. Germline V gene data show CDR1 as MNHNS and CDR2 as SASEGT. V shed 3 bases, J shed 8 bases, and the junction held 6 bases outside the gene matches. The CDR3 sequence is 14 residues long. The DNA for the CDR3 is TGTGCCAGCAGTGAGTTGACAGGGGGCAGGGAAGCTTTCTTT. Its protein product is CASSELTGGREAFF.

The chain employs TRBV6-1 and TRBJ1-1; D gene uncertain. Trimming shortened V by 1 base and J by 4 bases, and 10 bases separated the two germline ends. The germline CDR1 and CDR2 sequences are MNHNS and SASEGT. The CDR3 sequence is 14 residues long. The CDR3 sequence: CASSEEGSGTEAFF. CDR3 bases: TGTGCCAGCAGTGAAGAGGGTTCGGGCACTGAAGCTTTCTTT.

This chain connects TRBV13 to TRBJ2-7; a possible D gene is TRBD2 (5 bases). The CDR3 is 14 residues long. The V gene's germline CDR1 is PRHDT and CDR2 FYEKMQ (reference sequence). Deletions cut 8 bases from V and 0 bases from J, with 14 bases between. The CDR3 spells CASSSLGSSYEQYF. CDR3 bases: TGTGCCAGCTCTTCGCTAGGGAGCTCCTACGAGCAGTACTTC. Based on the CDR3 plus reference TRBV13 and TRBJ2-7, the full variable domain is AAGVIQSPRHLIKEKRETATLKCYPIPRHDTVYWYQQGPGQDPQFLISFYEKMQSDKGSIPDRFSAQQFSDYHSELNMSSLELGDSALYFCASSSLGSSYEQYFGPGTRLTVT.

This clone was recorded a few times. The chain uses TRBV12-5 and TRBJ1-1; no clear D. V was pared by 4 bases and J by 0 bases, with 12 bases between. CDR1 LGHNT and CDR2 FRNRAP come from the germline V gene. The CDR3 sequence is 15 residues long. The CDR3 protein is CASGYGIQLNTEAFF. CDR3 bases: TGTGCTAGTGGTTACGGGATTCAATTGAACACTGAAGCTTTCTTT.

The chain is built from TRBV7-9 and TRBJ1-4; D might be TRBD1 (5 bases). Trimming stripped 5 bases from V and 3 bases from J, with 13 bases between. This CDR3 comprises 15 residues. Germline CDR1 and CDR2: SEHNR and FQNEAQ (reference sequence). CDR3 nucleotide sequence: TGTGCCAGCAGCCCAGAGCGGGGGGCTAATGAAAAACTGTTTTTT. Its translation: CASSPERGANEKLFF.

The chain couples TRBV5-1 to TRBJ2-3; 11 bases align to TRBD2. Trimming cost V 0 bases and J 11 bases; bases outside gene matches: 5. This CDR3 has 14 amino acids. Germline V CDR1 and CDR2: SGHRS, YFSETQ. DNA for the CDR3: TGCGCCAGCAGCTTGGAAGGGACTAGCGGTCGGCAGTATTTT. Protein product: CASSLEGTSGRQYF.

The sample holds a few counts of this clone. V usage is TRBV4-1 and J usage is TRBJ1-6, with no clear D. The V end lost 0 bases, the J end lost 5 bases, and 11 bases lay between the germline ends. Per germline, CDR1 MGHRA and CDR2 YSYEKL. CDR3 length: 16 residues. CDR3 nucleotides: TGCGCCAGCAGCCAAGATATGGGAGGAAATAATTCACCCCTCCACTTT. This gives the protein CASSQDMGGNNSPLHF.

The genes are TRBV3-1 (or the pseudogene TRBV3-2) and TRBJ2-7; TRBD1 matches 8 bases. From germline, CDR1 is LGHDT and CDR2 YNNKEL (reference sequence). The V segment lost 1 base and the J segment 6 bases; nucleotides outside the gene matches: 5. The CDR3 contains 14 residues. The CDR3 protein is CASSQVGTGGEQYF. The CDR3 DNA reads as TGTGCCAGCAGCCAAGTGGGCACAGGGGGCGAGCAGTACTTC.

The V and J genes are TRBV5-6 and TRBJ1-4; no clear D gene. This CDR3 spans 14 amino acids. From germline, CDR1 is SGHDT and CDR2 YYEEEE. V was cut by 4 bases and J by 8 bases, with 15 bases left in between. The DNA of the CDR3 is TGTGCCAGCAGCGACTCCAGGCTGAGGGAAAAACTGTTTTTT. It yields the protein CASSDSRLREKLFF.

This clone has just one count. V is TRBV5-1 and J is TRBJ2-7; TRBD2 agrees at 7 bases. The CDR3 runs to 14 residues. Germline V gives CDR1 SGHRS, CDR2 YFSETQ. V dropped 5 bases and J dropped 3; count of bases not matched to a gene: 8. Here the CDR3 reads CASRSGAQNYEQYF. CDR3 in DNA: TGCGCCAGCAGAAGCGGGGCACAAAACTACGAGCAGTACTTC.

This clone has only one observation. V gene TRBV30 combines with J gene TRBJ1-1; tentatively, D is TRBD1 (6 bases). V was shortened by 8 bases and J by 4 bases, with 17 bases between the two germline ends. Germline V gene lookup returns CDR1 GTSNPN and CDR2 SVGIG (reference sequence). CDR3 length: 13 residues. The CDR3 DNA is TGTGCCCTAGATGCGGGGGGCATCACTGAAGCTTTCTTT. Encoded protein: CALDAGGITEAFF.

The chain has TRBV4-2 and TRBJ1-2; D may be TRBD1 (6 bases). CDR1 and CDR2 from the germline V gene are LGHNA and YNFKEQ. Trimming left V 0 bases short and J 4 bases short, with 18 bases between. The CDR3 consists of 17 residues. CDR3 amino acids: CASSQEGAAGAGYGYTF. The CDR3 DNA follows: TGTGCCAGCAGCCAAGAGGGGGCGGCCGGGGCTGGCTATGGCTACACCTTC.

This chain links TRBV7-6 with TRBJ2-3, with TRBD2 matching over 10 bases. The V gene end was trimmed by 5 bases and the J gene end by 2 bases; junction bases not matched to a gene: 7. Germline lookup yields CDR1 SGHVS and CDR2 FNYEAQ. The CDR3 contains 16 residues. The CDR3 protein is CASSRKGLANTDTQYF. The CDR3 coding sequence is TGTGCCAGCAGCCGTAAGGGACTAGCGAACACAGATACGCAGTATTTT. Filled out from reference TRBV7-6 and TRBJ2-3, the complete variable domain reads GAGVSQSPRYKVTKRGQDVALRCDPISGHVSLYWYRQALGQGPEFLTYFNYEAQQDKSGLPNDRFSAERPEGSISTLTIQRTEQRDSAMYRCASSRKGLANTDTQYFGPGTRLTVL.

The chain joins TRBV6-1 to TRBJ2-2; TRBD2 matches at 7 bases. Trimming cost V 3 bases and J 0 bases; bases outside gene matches: 10. The CDR3 totals 18 residues. Germline-derived CDR1 and CDR2 are MNHNS and SASEGT. Written as DNA, the CDR3 is TGTGCCAGCAGTGATTCCTTTCAGCGGGGATCGAACACCGGGGAGCTGTTTTTT. As protein: CASSDSFQRGSNTGELFF.

This CDR3 is CATSDQNYQPQHF. The CDR3, as DNA: TGTGCCACCAGTGATCAGAATTATCAGCCCCAGCATTTT. The genes are TRBV24-1 and TRBJ1-5; D unresolved. CDR1 is KGHDR, CDR2 SFDVKD, per germline. There are 13 residues in the CDR3. The V end was cut by 3 bases, the J end by 5 bases, with 7 bases between.

This sequence joins TRBV5-1 and TRBJ1-2; no reliable D call. The CDR3 covers 14 residues. Trimming stripped 0 bases from V and 7 bases from J, with 13 bases between. CDR1 SGHRS and CDR2 YFSETQ come from the germline V gene. In DNA, the CDR3 is TGCGCCAGCAGCTTGGAAACCCCCAGAGGTGGCTACACCTTC. Encoded protein: CASSLETPRGGYTF.

The J gene is TRBJ1-1, the V gene TRBV5-5; 9 bases are a match to TRBD1. Germline V lookup: CDR1 SGHKS, CDR2 YYEKEE (reference sequence). The CDR3 sequence is 14 residues long. The trim removed 4 bases at V and 4 bases at J, leaving 5 bases unmatched. As DNA, the CDR3 is TGTGCCAGCAGCCGTGGACAGGGGTTCACTGAAGCTTTCTTT. Protein sequence: CASSRGQGFTEAFF.

Only a few counts were recorded for this clone. The genes are TRBV30 and TRBJ2-5, with D possibly matching TRBD1 (6 bases). The CDR3 length is 14 residues. Trimming took 1 base from V and 7 from J, leaving 16 bases between them. Germline CDR1 is GTSNPN and CDR2 is SVGIG (reference sequence). CDR3 sequence reads: CAWSGGRGRGTQYF. In DNA, the CDR3 is TGTGCCTGGAGTGGGGGCAGGGGAAGAGGGACCCAGTACTTC.

The chain combines TRBV30 with TRBJ2-2; 7 bases are shared with TRBD1. With V trimmed by 7 bases and J by 10 bases, 15 bases remained unmatched. From germline, CDR1 is GTSNPN and CDR2 SVGIG (reference sequence). The CDR3 covers 14 residues. CDR3 DNA: TGTGCCTTCGGACAGGCCCTGGTTTCGGAGGAGCTGTTTTTT. It codes for CAFGQALVSEELFF.

The genes are TRBV7-8 and TRBJ2-5; 10 bases align to TRBD1. Germline CDR1 reads SGHVS; CDR2 reads FQNEAQ. V shed 3 bases, J shed 5 bases, and the junction held 6 bases outside the gene matches. This CDR3 is built from 15 residues. The CDR3 bases are TGTGCCAGCAGCTTGGTCCCGGGACAGGGGGAGACCCAGTACTTC. Encoded protein: CASSLVPGQGETQYF.

The genes are TRBV18 and TRBJ2-1; 11 nucleotides agree with TRBD2. The CDR3 is 14 residues long. The germline V gene encodes CDR1 KGHSH and CDR2 LQKENI. J gave up 8 bases and V 3 bases, and 3 bases lay outside the gene matches. The CDR3 loop reads CASSPTSGVDEQFF. In DNA, the CDR3 is TGTGCCAGCTCACCGACTAGCGGGGTCGATGAGCAGTTCTTC. Variable domain in full (rest from reference TRBV18 and TRBJ2-1): NAGVMQNPRHLVRRRGQEARLRCSPMKGHSHVYWYRQLPEEGLKFMVYLQKENIIDESGMPKERFSAEFPKEGPSILRIQQVVRGDSAAYFCASSPTSGVDEQFFGPGTRLTVL.